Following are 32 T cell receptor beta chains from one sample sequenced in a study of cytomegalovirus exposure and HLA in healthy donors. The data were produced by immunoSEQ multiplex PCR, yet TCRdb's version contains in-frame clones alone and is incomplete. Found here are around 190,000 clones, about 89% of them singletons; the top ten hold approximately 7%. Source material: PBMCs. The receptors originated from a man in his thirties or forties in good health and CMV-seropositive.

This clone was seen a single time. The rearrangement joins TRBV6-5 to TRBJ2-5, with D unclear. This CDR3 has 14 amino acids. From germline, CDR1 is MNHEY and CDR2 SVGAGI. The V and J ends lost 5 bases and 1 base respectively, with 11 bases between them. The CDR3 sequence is CASSKSLVQETQYF. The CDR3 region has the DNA TGTGCCAGCAGTAAGTCGTTGGTCCAAGAGACCCAGTACTTC.

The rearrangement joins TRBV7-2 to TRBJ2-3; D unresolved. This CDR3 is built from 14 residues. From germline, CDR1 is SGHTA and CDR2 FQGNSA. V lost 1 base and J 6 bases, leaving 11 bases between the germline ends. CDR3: CASSLDSPADTQYF. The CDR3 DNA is TGTGCCAGCAGCTTAGACAGTCCCGCGGATACGCAGTATTTT.

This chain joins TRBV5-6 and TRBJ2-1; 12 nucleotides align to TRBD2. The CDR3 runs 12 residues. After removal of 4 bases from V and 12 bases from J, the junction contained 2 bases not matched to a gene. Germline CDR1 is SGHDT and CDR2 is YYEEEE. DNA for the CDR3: TGTGCCAGCAGCCAACTAGCGGGAGGGCAGTTCTTC. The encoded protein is CASSQLAGGQFF.

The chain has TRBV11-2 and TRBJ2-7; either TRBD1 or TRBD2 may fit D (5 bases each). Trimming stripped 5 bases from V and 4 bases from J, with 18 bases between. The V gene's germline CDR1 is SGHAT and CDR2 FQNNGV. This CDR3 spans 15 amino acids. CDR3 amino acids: CASSRDLGTAYEQYF. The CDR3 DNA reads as TGTGCCAGCAGCCGGGACCTCGGGACGGCGTACGAGCAGTACTTC.

The CDR3 region is CASTSRGGNAEQYF. The CDR3 region has the DNA TGTGCCAGCACTTCCCGAGGGGGAAACGCCGAGCAGTACTTC. V gene TRBV2 combines with J gene TRBJ2-7; D perhaps matches TRBD1 (6 bases). Trimming took 7 bases from V and 6 from J, leaving 19 bases between them. The CDR3 consists of 14 residues. CDR1 and CDR2 (germline): SNHLY, FYNNEI.

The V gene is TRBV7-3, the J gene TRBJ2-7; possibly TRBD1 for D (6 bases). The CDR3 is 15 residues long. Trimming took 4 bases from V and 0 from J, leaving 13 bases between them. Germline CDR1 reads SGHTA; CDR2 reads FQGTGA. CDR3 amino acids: CASSSTGSGSYEQYF. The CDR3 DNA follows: TGTGCCAGCAGCTCCACAGGGTCGGGCTCCTACGAGCAGTACTTC.

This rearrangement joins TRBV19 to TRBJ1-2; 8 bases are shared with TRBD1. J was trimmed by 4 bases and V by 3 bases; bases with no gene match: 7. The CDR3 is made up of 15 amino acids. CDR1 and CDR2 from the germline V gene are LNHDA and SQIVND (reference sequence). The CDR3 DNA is TGTGCCAGTAGTATCCAGACAGGGGTCCTCTATGGCTACACCTTC. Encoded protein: CASSIQTGVLYGYTF.

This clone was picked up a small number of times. The chain's CDR3 is CASSLRTEVELPQHF. The CDR3 coding sequence is TGTGCCAGCAGTTTAAGGACCGAGGTAGAGTTGCCCCAGCATTTT. The rearrangement joins TRBV5-5 to TRBJ1-5; D remains unclear. Trimming took off 5 bases at V and 9 bases at J, with 21 bases between the two ends. The CDR3 is 15 residues long. Looked up from germline, CDR1 is SGHKS and CDR2 is YYEKEE (reference sequence).

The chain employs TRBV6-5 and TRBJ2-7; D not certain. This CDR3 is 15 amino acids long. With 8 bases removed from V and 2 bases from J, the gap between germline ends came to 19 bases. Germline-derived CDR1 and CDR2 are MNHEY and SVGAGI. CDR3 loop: CASRRDVRKTYEQYF. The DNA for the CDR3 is TGTGCCAGCCGCAGAGACGTTCGCAAAACCTACGAGCAGTACTTC.

The CDR3 DNA is TGTGCCAGCGGCTTGAGGCGGAGCTCCTACAATGAGCAGTTCTTC. It specifies CASGLRRSSYNEQFF. The genes are TRBV9 and TRBJ2-1; no clear D gene. V was trimmed by 7 bases and J by 0 bases, leaving 14 bases between them. The CDR3 runs to 15 residues. Germline CDR1 is SGDLS and CDR2 is YYNGEE. Looking up the rest from reference TRBV9 and TRBJ2-1 gives the full variable domain: DSGVTQTPKHLITATGQRVTLRCSPRSGDLSVYWYQQSLDQGLQFLIQYYNGEERAKGNILERFSAQQFPDLHSELNLSSLELGDSALYFCASGLRRSSYNEQFFGPGTRLTVL.

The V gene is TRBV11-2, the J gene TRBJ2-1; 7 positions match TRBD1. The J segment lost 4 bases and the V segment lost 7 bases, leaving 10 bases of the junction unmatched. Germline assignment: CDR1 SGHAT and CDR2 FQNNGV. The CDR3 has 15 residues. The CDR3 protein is CASTAGTALYNEQFF. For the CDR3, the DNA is TGTGCCAGCACCGCAGGGACAGCTCTTTACAATGAGCAGTTCTTC.

CDR3 sequence: CASSGLREGNTIYF. The CDR3 nucleotides read TGTGCCAGCAGTGGTCTCCGAGAAGGAAACACCATATATTTT. This rearrangement joins TRBV6-6 to TRBJ1-3; D call uncertain. This CDR3 is 14 amino acids long. Germline V gene data show CDR1 as MNHNY and CDR2 as SVGAGI (reference sequence). The ends were cut back, 5 bases at V and 4 bases at J, with 12 bases in the middle.

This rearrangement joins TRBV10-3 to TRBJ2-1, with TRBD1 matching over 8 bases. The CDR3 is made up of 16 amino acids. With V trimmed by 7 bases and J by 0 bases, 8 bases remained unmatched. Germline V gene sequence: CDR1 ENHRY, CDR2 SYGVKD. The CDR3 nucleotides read TGTGCCATCACCTCGACAGGGGACAACTCCTACAATGAGCAGTTCTTC. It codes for CAITSTGDNSYNEQFF.

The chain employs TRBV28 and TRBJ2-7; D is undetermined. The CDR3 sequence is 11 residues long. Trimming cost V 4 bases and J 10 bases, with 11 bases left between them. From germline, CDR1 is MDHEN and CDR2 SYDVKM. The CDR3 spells CASSSGSQQYF. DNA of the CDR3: TGTGCCAGCAGTTCAGGTTCCCAACAGTACTTC. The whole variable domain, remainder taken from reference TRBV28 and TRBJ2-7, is DVKVTQSSRYLVKRTGEKVFLECVQDMDHENMFWYRQDPGLGLRLIYFSYDVKMKEKGDIPEGYSVSREKKERFSLILESASTNQTSMYLCASSSGSQQYFGPGTRLTVT.

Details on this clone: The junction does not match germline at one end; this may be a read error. DNA for the CDR3: TGTGCCAACAGCCGGGACAGGGGCACGGATACGCAGTATTTT. Translating gives CANSRDRGTDTQYF. J is TRBJ2-3 and V is TRBV6-1; 10 nucleotides line up with TRBD1. The CDR3 length is 14 residues. Germline assignment: CDR1 MNHNS and CDR2 SASEGT.

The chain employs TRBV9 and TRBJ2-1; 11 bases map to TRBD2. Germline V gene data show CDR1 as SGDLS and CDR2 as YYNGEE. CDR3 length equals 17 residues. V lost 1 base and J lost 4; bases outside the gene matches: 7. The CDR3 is CASSVTALAGGYNEQFF. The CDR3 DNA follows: TGTGCCAGCAGCGTAACGGCCCTAGCGGGAGGATACAATGAGCAGTTCTTC.

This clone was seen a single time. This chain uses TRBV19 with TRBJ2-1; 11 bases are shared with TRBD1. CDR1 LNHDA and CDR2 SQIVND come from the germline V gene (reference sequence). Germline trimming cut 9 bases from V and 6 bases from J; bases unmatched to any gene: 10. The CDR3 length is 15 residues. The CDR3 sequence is CASNTPGQGGNEQFF. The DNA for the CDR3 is TGTGCCAGCAATACACCGGGACAGGGGGGCAATGAGCAGTTCTTC.

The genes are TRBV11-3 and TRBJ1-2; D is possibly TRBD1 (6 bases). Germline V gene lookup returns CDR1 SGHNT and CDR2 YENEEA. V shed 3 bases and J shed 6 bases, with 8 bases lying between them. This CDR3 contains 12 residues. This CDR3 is CASSLTGDGYTF. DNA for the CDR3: TGTGCCAGCAGCTTGACAGGTGATGGCTACACCTTC. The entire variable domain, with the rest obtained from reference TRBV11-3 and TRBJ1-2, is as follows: EAGVVQSPRYKIIEKKQPVAFWCNPISGHNTLYWYLQNLGQGPELLIRYENEEAVDDSQLPKDRFSAERLKGVDSTLKIQPAELGDSAVYLCASSLTGDGYTFGSGTRLTVV.

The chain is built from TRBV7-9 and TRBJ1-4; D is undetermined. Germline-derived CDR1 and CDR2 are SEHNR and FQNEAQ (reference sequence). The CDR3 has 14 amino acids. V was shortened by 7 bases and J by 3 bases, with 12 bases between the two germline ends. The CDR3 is CASTLDGANEKLFF. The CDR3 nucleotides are TGTGCCAGCACCCTAGATGGGGCTAATGAAAAACTGTTTTTT.

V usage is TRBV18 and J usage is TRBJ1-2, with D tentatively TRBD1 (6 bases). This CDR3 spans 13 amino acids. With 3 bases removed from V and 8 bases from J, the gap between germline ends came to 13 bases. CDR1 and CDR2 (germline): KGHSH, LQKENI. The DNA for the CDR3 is TGTGCCAGCTCACCGATCGAGGGGGACGGCTACACCTTC. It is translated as CASSPIEGDGYTF.

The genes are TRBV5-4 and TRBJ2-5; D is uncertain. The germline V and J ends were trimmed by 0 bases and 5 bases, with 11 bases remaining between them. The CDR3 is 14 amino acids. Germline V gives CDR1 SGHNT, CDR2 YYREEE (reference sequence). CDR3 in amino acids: CASSLGQLTETQYF. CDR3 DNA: TGTGCCAGCAGCTTGGGGCAGCTTACGGAGACCCAGTACTTC.

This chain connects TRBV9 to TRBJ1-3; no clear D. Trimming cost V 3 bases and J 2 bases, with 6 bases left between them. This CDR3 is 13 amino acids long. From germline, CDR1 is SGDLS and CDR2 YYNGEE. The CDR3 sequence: CASSATAGNTIYF. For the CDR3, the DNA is TGTGCCAGCAGCGCAACAGCTGGAAACACCATATATTTT.

The CDR3 sequence is CASSLSGSTGANVLTF. The CDR3 bases are TGCGCCAGCAGCCTTAGCGGGAGTACTGGGGCCAACGTCCTGACTTTC. The J gene is TRBJ2-6, the V gene TRBV5-1; 9 bases map to TRBD2. Per the germline V gene, CDR1 is SGHRS and CDR2 is YFSETQ. CDR3 length: 16 amino acids. Trimming removed 4 bases from V and 2 bases from J; junction bases left unmatched: 4.

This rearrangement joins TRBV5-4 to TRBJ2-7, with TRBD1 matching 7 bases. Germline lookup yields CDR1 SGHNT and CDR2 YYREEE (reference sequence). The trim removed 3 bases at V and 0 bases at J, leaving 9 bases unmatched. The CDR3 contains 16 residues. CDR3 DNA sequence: TGTGCCAGCAGCTGGAGCTACCGGGACAGCTCCTACGAGCAGTACTTC. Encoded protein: CASSWSYRDSSYEQYF.

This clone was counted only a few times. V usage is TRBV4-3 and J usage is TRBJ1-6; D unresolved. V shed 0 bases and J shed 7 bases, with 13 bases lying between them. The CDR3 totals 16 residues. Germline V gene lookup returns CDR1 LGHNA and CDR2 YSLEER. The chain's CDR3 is CASSQDLGSSNSPLHF. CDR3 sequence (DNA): TGCGCCAGCAGCCAAGATTTGGGCTCATCGAATTCACCCCTCCACTTT.

The CDR3 is CASSLDWLGYGYTF. The CDR3 DNA sequence: TGTGCCAGCAGCCTCGACTGGCTTGGCTATGGCTACACCTTC. The V call is TRBV6-5, the J call TRBJ1-2; D gene uncertain. With 6 bases removed from V and 4 bases from J, the gap between germline ends came to 15 bases. Germline V gene data show CDR1 as MNHEY and CDR2 as SVGAGI. This CDR3 spans 14 amino acids.

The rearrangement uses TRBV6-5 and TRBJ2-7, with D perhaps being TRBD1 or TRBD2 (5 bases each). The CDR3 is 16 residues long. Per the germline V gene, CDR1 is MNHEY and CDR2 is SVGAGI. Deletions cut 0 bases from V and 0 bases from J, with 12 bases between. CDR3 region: CASSYSNRDHSYEQYF. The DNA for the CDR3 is TGTGCCAGCAGTTACTCGAATCGGGACCACTCCTACGAGCAGTACTTC.

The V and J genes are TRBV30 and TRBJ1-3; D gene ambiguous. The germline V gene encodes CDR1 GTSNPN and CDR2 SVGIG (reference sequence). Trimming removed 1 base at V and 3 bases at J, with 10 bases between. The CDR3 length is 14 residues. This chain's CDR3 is CAWSEQGLGNTIYF. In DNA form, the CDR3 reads TGTGCCTGGAGTGAACAAGGGCTTGGAAACACCATATATTTT.

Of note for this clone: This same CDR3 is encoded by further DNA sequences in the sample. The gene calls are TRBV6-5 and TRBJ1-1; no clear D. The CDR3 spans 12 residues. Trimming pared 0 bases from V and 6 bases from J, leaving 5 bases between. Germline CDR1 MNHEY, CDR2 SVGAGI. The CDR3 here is CASSYSGAEAFF. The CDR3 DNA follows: TGTGCCAGCAGTTACTCCGGAGCTGAAGCTTTCTTT.

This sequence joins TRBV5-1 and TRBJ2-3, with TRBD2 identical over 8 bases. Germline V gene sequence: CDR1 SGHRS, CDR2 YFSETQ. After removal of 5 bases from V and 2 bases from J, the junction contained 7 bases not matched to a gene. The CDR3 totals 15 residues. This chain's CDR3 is CASSISGVSTDTQYF. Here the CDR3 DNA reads TGCGCCAGCAGTATTAGCGGGGTTTCCACAGATACGCAGTATTTT.

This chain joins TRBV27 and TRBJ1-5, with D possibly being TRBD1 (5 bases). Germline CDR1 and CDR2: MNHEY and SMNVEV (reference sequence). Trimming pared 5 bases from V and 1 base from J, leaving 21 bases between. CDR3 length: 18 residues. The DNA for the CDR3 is TGTGCCAGCAGTCCCGGGGCGGCAGGTAGGTCGAGCAATCAGCCCCAGCATTTT. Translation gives CASSPGAAGRSSNQPQHF.

The CDR3, as DNA: TGTGCCAGCAGACCCACCCCCGGGACAGGGGGCACTGAAGCTTTCTTT. Protein product: CASRPTPGTGGTEAFF. J is TRBJ1-1 and V is TRBV28, with TRBD1 matching over 11 bases. The CDR3 is 16 residues long. Germline lookup yields CDR1 MDHEN and CDR2 SYDVKM. With V trimmed by 6 bases and J by 4 bases, 10 bases remained unmatched. The whole variable domain, remainder taken from reference TRBV28 and TRBJ1-1, is DVKVTQSSRYLVKRTGEKVFLECVQDMDHENMFWYRQDPGLGLRLIYFSYDVKMKEKGDIPEGYSVSREKKERFSLILESASTNQTSMYLCASRPTPGTGGTEAFFGQGTRLTVV.